This T cell receptor beta chain was profiled in a study of CD8 T cells in ankylosing spondylitis. As for this clonotype: The target antigen is unknown.

Study outcomes and limitations: Matched synovial fluid from ankylosing spondylitis patients was reported to be enriched for disease-linked clones. Characteristic of ankylosing spondylitis blood, it appeared, was a TCR beta motif comprising fewer than 10 highly homologous variants. Clones that were linked to disease were CD8+ and were relatively rare in peripheral blood. Reactive arthritis synovial fluid and blood previously showed some of these motif variants.

Trimming shortened V by 0 bases and J by 8 bases, and 8 bases separated the two germline ends. This CDR3 spans 13 amino acids. Germline V gene sequence: CDR1 LGHDT, CDR2 YNNKEL (reference sequence). By quantitative 5'-RACE with molecular barcodes, the TCR beta libraries were made. From the 5' RACE reads, TCRdb called clonotypes with MiXCR, one entry per CDR3 protein. The data contain over 400,000 distinct CDR3 sequences, roughly a quarter of them singletons. The sequenced sample consisted of blood, either unsorted or a sorted T cell fraction (not recorded which). The chain joins TRBV3-1 to TRBJ2-1; D is possibly TRBD2 (6 bases). This receptor was obtained from a male donor with ankylosing spondylitis. Written as DNA, the CDR3 is TGTGCCAGCAGCCAAGATAGGGAGGATGAGCAGTTCTTC. Translating it yields CASSQDREDEQFF.